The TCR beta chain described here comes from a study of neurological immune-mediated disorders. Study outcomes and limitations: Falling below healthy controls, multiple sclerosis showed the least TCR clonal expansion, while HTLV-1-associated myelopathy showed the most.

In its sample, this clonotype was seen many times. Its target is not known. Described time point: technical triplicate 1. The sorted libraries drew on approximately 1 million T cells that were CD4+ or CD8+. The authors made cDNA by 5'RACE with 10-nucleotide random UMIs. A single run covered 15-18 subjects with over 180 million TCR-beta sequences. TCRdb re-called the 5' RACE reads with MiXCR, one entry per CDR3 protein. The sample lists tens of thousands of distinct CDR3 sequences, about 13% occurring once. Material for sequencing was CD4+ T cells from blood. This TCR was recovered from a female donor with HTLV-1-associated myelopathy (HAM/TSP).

The CDR3 nucleotides are TGTGCCAGCAGTTTTCGGAGGGCTTGGGAGCAGTTCTTC. It translates to CASSFRRAWEQFF. The gene calls are TRBV12-3 or TRBV12-4 and TRBJ2-1; a weak D match, TRBD2 (6 bases). This CDR3 comprises 13 residues. Trimming took off 3 bases at V and 10 bases at J, with 13 bases between the two ends.